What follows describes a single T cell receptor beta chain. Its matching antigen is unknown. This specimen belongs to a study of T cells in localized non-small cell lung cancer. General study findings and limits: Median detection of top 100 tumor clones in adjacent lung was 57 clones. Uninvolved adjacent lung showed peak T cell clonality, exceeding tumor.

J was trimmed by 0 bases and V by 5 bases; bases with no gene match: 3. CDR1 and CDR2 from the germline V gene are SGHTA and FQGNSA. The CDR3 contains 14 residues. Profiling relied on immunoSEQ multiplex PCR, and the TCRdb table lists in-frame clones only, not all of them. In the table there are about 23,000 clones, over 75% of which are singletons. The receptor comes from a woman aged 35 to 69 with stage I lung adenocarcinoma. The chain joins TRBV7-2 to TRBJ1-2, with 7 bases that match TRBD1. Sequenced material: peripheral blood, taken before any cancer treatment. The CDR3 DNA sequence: TGTGCCAGCAGCCGGGACAGTGCTAACTATGGCTACACCTTC. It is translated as CASSRDSANYGYTF.